The T cell receptor (beta chain) under discussion was sequenced for a study of PD-L1 blockade in urothelial cancer (TCRdb year 2017). Study-wide context: Every patient began therapy in the mid-2010s and was given atezolizumab 1,200 mg intravenously every 3 weeks. About nine tenths of the roughly 29 patients were identified as males with urothelial cancer of bladder origin, and a prior smoking history was reported by 18 of 29 patients. An ECOG performance status of 0 or 1 was recorded for the patients, and 0 to 3 prior chemotherapy regimens had been received by the patients. Blood samples were analyzed at 3 weeks after treatment start (second dose) and at 6 weeks after treatment start. A median of about 140,000 T cells and tens of thousands of unique TCRs was obtained from blood samples, and a median clonality of approximately 0.08 was observed. Somatic, immune and clinical correlates of response to PD-L1 blockade with atezolizumab in urothelial cancer were the focus of an exploratory multi-omic analysis. Pretreatment tumor samples, along with matched peripheral blood collected serially before and after atezolizumab treatment, underwent TCR sequencing. Durable clinical benefit was defined as a progression-free survival longer than 6 months, and TCR features were additionally tested against progression-free survival and overall survival. In the same patients who had TCR sequencing, pretreatment tumors also underwent whole exome sequencing and RNA sequencing. Durable clinical benefit was achieved by nine patients but not by the remaining 20. Some 29 patients had pretreatment blood TCR-seq, approximately 24 had at least one posttreatment blood collection, and approximately 24 had tumor TCR-seq. What the work shows at the level of the full study, not this receptor alone: Greater expansion of tumor-associated TCR clones in peripheral blood 3 weeks after the start of treatment was observed in patients with durable benefit (n of about 20, p = 0.022). Because the sample size was small (n of about 29) and many of the analyses were exploratory, the results are meant to be hypothesis-generating. Improved progression-free and overall survival was associated with having pretreatment peripheral blood TCR clonality below the median.

The V end loses 6 bases and the J end loses 1 base, and a stretch of 9 bases separates them. The germline V gene specifies ENHRY as CDR1 and SYGVKD as CDR2. Including the terminal cysteine and phenylalanine, the CDR3 comprises 13 residues. Only CDR3 DNA is held: 39 bases, read in frame from base 1. To estimate absolute template abundance from read counts, synthetic TCR analog templates were spiked into each PCR. The immunoSEQ assay was used to amplify TCRbeta CDR3 regions from genomic DNA with bias-controlled V and J gene primers. Sequencing of rearranged TCRbeta segments was done at approximately 20X coverage. The authors' pipeline ran thus. Sequencing errors were corrected by clustering, and CDR3s were annotated against IMGT so that V, D and J genes could be assigned. Downstream analyses used only productive TCRbeta rearrangements, leaving out any out-of-frame or stop-codon sequences. Clonality was calculated as one minus the Shannon entropy normalized by the log of the number of unique productive sequences. Fisher's exact test with Benjamini-Hochberg correction, using a cutoff of adjusted p below 0.01, was how clones that differed between time points or between blood and tumor were identified. TCRdb limited this immuneACCESS table to in-frame rearrangements with V and J called. A share of clones is missing; checked studies link under half to unresolved V genes, and the rest is unexplained. The V and J calls and the clone size are those of that table, but D and trimming were determined from the DNA. This sample holds about 38,000 clones; less than 90% were observed only once. 24% of the sample lies in the top ten.

What the time point label conveys for this sample: peripheral blood 6 weeks after treatment start. The cohort comprised fewer than 35 patients with locally advanced or metastatic urothelial carcinoma treated at Memorial Sloan Kettering on a trial protocol. Peripheral blood mononuclear cells were collected pretreatment and during treatment, with between 1 and 8 total time points obtained per patient. The Qiagen DNeasy Blood extraction kit was used to purify genomic DNA from total PBMCs and tumor samples. PBMCs were collected pretreatment and during treatment and were isolated and stored as previously described. To note about this clone: The antigen it recognizes is unknown. Base quality data are lacking; no much larger clone is found one base away.

This receptor was obtained from a man between 60 and 70 years old with urothelial cancer. The receptor chain draws on TRBV10-3 and TRBJ1-1; no D segment can be confidently identified. Sequences were derived from PBMCs, sampled around atezolizumab (anti-PD-L1) treatment. The bases are TGTGCCATCAGAGTTACAACGAACACTGAAGCTTTCTTT. Its protein is CAIRVTTNTEAFF.